The present T cell receptor beta chain was sequenced within a study of T cells after posttransplantation cyclophosphamide. Findings and caveats of the study: Skin or GI-infiltrating T cells shared few TRB sequences with blood. Recipient CMV seropositivity and CMV reactivation strongly tracked TRB clonality. Later post-transplant blood repertoires were often dominated by donor CD8+ memory clones.

Here immunoSEQ multiplex PCR was the method, and the copy in TCRdb shows in-frame clones only, minus some. This repertoire holds fewer than 40,000 clones, and none appear only once. This clone was seen many times. Its antigen is currently unknown. Looked up from germline, CDR1 is SGHVS and CDR2 is FQNEAQ. This CDR3 has 14 residues. V was pared by 1 base and J by 3 bases, with 0 bases of the junction left unmatched. The sample taken for sequencing was PBMCs. V usage is TRBV7-8 and J usage is TRBJ2-4, with 7 bases matching TRBD2. The sequence derives from a woman in her fifties or sixties in good health and a related stem cell transplant donor. The CDR3 protein is CASSLGGGKNIQYF. Written as DNA, the CDR3 is TGTGCCAGCAGCTTAGGGGGGGGCAAAAACATTCAGTACTTC.